This T cell receptor beta chain was identified during a study of cytomegalovirus exposure and HLA in healthy donors. Looking at the study overall: The approximately 680 first-cohort repertoires and the approximately 110 validation repertoires shared the same platform, a later analysis reported. Findings and caveats of the study: Cytomegalovirus association was listed for approximately 150 TCR beta chains. Rarity marked most TCR sequences, yet some public TCRs occurred in many donors. Three of the chains that were CMV-associated were confirmed in vitro to be specific for CMV antigens.

Comment on this clone: Its antigen is as yet unknown. One end of the junction is discordant with germline, which a read error may explain.

Method: immunoSEQ multiplex PCR; TCRdb's copy keeps in-frame clones and lacks some. The data show under 250,000 clones, approximately 90% seen once. Per the germline V gene, CDR1 is SGHVS and CDR2 is FQNEAQ. The CDR3 runs 12 residues. The sequence was obtained from a woman between 18 and 29 years old in good health and CMV-seronegative. The chain uses TRBV7-8 and TRBJ2-7; 7 nucleotides align to TRBD1. Specimen: PBMCs. DNA of the CDR3: TGTGCCAGCAGCTTAGATCCGGGACAGCTACACTTC. Translation: CASSLDPGQLHF.